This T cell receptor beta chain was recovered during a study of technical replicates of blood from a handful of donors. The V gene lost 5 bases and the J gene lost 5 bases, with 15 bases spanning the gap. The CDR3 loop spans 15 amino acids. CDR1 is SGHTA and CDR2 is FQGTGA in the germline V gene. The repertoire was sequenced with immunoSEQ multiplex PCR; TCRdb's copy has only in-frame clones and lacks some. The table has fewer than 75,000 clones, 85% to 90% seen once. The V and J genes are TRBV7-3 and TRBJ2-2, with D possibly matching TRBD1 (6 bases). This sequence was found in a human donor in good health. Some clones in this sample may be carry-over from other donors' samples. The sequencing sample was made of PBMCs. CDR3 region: CASSRTGFLTGELFF. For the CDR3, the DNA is TGTGCCAGCAGCCGAACAGGGTTTCTGACCGGGGAGCTGTTTTTT.